The clone carrying this T cell receptor beta chain was seen a handful of times. These data originate in a study of T cells in Graves' hyperthyroidism and ophthalmopathy. TCR beta CDR3 region amplification was performed from RNA transcripts. HTBI primers were employed in a first-round RT-PCR of the TCR CDR3. MiXCR, applied by TCRdb to the multiplex PCR reads, yields one record per CDR3 protein. The sample includes about 320,000 distinct CDR3 sequences, 15% to 20% of them seen just once. Graves' hyperthyroidism showing no ophthalmopathy progression within 18 months was considered stable. V gave up 7 bases and J gave up 10 bases, with 11 bases separating them. The CDR3 length is 11 residues. CDR1 MNHNS and CDR2 SASEGT come from the germline V gene.

This sequence was found in a man aged 25-45 years with Graves' hyperthyroidism. This chain uses TRBV6-1 with TRBJ2-1; maybe TRBD1 (6 bases). Sequenced input: blood. The CDR3 loop is CASTVGGEQFF. CDR3 DNA: TGTGCCAGCACTGTAGGGGGAGAGCAGTTCTTC.